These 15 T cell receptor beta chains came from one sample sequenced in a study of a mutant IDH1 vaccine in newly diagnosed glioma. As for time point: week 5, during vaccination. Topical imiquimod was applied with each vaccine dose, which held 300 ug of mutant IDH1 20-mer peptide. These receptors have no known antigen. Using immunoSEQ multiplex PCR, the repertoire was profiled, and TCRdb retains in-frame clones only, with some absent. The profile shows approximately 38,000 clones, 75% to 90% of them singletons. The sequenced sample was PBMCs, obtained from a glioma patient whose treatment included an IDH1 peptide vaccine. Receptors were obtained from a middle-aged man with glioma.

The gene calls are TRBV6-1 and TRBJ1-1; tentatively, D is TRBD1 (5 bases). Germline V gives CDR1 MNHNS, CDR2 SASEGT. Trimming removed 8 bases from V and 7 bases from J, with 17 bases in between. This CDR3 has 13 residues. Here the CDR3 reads CASCSWGGREAFF. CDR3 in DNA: TGTGCCAGCTGTAGCTGGGGCGGTCGTGAAGCTTTCTTT.

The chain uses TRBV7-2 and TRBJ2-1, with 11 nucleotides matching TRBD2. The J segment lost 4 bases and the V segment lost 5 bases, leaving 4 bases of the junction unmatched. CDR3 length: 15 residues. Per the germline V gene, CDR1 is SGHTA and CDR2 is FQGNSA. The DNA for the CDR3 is TGTGCCAGCAGCCTCGGGACTAGCGGTTACAATGAGCAGTTCTTC. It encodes CASSLGTSGYNEQFF.

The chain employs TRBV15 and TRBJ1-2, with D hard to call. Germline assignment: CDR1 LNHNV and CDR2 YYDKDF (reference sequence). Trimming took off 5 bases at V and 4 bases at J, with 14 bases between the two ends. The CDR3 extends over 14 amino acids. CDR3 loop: CATSWCGKTYGYTF. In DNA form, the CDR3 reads TGTGCCACCAGCTGGTGTGGAAAGACCTATGGCTACACCTTC.

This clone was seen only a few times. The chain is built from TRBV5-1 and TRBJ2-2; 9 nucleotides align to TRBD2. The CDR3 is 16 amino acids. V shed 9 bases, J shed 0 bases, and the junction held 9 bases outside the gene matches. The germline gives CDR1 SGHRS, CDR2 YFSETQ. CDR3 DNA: TGCGCCACCAGGCCAGCGGGAGGATCGAACACCGGGGAGCTGTTTTTT. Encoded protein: CATRPAGGSNTGELFF.

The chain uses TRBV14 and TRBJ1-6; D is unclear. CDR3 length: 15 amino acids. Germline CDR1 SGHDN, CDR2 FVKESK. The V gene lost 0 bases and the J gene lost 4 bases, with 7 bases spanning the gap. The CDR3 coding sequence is TGTGCCAGCAGCCAAGATTGGGGTTATAATTCACCCCTCCACTTT. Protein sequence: CASSQDWGYNSPLHF.

The CDR3 loop is CASSHDRYYEQYF. CDR3 sequence (DNA): TGCGCCAGCAGCCACGACAGATACTACGAGCAGTACTTC. The chain links TRBV4-3 to TRBJ2-7, with D possibly being TRBD1 (5 bases). This CDR3 region has 13 residues. Germline V lookup: CDR1 LGHNA, CDR2 YSLEER. Trimming left V 3 bases short and J 3 bases short, with 9 bases between.

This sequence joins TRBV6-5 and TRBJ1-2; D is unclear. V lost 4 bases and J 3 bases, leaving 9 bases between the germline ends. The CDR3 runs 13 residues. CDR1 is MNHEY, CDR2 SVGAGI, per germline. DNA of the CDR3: TGTGCCAGCAGTTTTGGGATCCACTATGGCTACACCTTC. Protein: CASSFGIHYGYTF.

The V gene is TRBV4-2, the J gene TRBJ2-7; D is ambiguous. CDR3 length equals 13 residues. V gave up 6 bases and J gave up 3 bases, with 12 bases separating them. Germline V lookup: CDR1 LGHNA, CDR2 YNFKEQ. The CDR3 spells CASSIGRSYEQYF. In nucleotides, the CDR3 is TGTGCCAGCAGTATCGGCAGGAGCTACGAGCAGTACTTC.

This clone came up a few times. The CDR3, as DNA: TGTGCCAGCAGTGAGAACCCTGGGCAGCCCGGGCAGCCCCAGCATTTT. This codes for CASSENPGQPGQPQHF. The chain employs TRBV6-1 and TRBJ1-5; no clear D gene. The CDR3 has 16 amino acids. Trimming took 3 bases from V and 7 from J, leaving 19 bases between them. Germline assignment: CDR1 MNHNS and CDR2 SASEGT.

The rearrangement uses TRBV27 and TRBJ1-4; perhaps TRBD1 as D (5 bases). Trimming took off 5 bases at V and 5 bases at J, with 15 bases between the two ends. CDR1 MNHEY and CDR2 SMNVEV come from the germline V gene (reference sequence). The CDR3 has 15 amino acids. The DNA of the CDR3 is TGTGCCAGCAGTGTAACAGGAGCCATGAATGAAAAACTGTTTTTT. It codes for CASSVTGAMNEKLFF.

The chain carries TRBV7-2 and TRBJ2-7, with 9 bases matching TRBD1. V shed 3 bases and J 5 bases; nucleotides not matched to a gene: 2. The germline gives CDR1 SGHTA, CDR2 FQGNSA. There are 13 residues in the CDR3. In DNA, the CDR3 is TGTGCCAGCAGCTTCGACAGGGGGAACGAGCAGTACTTC. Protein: CASSFDRGNEQYF. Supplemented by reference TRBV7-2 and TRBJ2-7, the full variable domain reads GAGVSQSPSNKVTEKGKDVELRCDPISGHTALYWYRQSLGQGLEFLIYFQGNSAPDKSGLPSDRFSAERTGGSVSTLTIQRTQQEDSAVYLCASSFDRGNEQYFGPGTRLTVT.

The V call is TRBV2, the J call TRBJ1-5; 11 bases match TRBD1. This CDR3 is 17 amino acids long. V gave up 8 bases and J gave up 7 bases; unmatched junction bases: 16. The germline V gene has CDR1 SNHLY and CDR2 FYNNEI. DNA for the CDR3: TGTGCCAGCCGCGGACAGGGGGCATCCTCAGGGAGCCAGCCCCAGCATTTT. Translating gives CASRGQGASSGSQPQHF.

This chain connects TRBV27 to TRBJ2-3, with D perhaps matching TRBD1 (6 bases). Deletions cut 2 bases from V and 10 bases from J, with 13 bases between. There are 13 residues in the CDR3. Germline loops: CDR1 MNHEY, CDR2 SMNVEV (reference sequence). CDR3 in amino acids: CASSLADRYAQYF. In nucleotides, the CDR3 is TGTGCCAGCAGTTTAGCGGACAGATACGCGCAGTATTTT.

CDR3 region: CASSLGGASGNTIYF. The CDR3 coding sequence is TGTGCCAGCAGCTTAGGGGGGGCCTCTGGAAACACCATATATTTT. V gene TRBV7-2 combines with J gene TRBJ1-3; tentative D call: TRBD1 (6 bases). Germline assignment: CDR1 SGHTA and CDR2 FQGNSA. Deletions cut 1 base from V and 0 bases from J, with 7 bases between. The CDR3 loop spans 15 amino acids.

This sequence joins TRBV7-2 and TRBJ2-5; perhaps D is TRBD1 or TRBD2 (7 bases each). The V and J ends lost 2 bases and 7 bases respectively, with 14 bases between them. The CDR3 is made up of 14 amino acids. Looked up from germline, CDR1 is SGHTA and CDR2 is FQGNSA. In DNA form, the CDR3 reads TGTGCCAGCAGCTTACGGGAGGCAGGGGGGACCCAGTACTTC. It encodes CASSLREAGGTQYF.